This entry concerns a single T cell receptor (beta chain). The germline CDR1 and CDR2 sequences are SEHNR and FQNEAQ (reference sequence). After removal of 5 bases from V and 5 bases from J, the junction contained 7 bases not matched to a gene. This CDR3 spans 14 amino acids. This sample is part of a study of CD8 T cells in Susac syndrome. RNA, at roughly 0.5 to 1 ug, was reverse transcribed with random hexamers. TCRdb passed the immunoSEQ multiplex PCR reads through MiXCR, listing each CDR3 protein once. The sample has about 73,000 distinct CDR3 sequences, approximately 94% seen once; the top ten hold roughly 0.4%.

This chain connects TRBV7-9 to TRBJ2-5; 8 nucleotides match TRBD1. Sequenced input: CD8+ T cells from PBMCs. This TCR came from a human donor with multiple sclerosis. The CDR3 loop is CASSHSGQGETQYF. The CDR3 nucleotides read TGTGCCAGCAGCCATAGTGGACAGGGTGAGACCCAGTACTTC.